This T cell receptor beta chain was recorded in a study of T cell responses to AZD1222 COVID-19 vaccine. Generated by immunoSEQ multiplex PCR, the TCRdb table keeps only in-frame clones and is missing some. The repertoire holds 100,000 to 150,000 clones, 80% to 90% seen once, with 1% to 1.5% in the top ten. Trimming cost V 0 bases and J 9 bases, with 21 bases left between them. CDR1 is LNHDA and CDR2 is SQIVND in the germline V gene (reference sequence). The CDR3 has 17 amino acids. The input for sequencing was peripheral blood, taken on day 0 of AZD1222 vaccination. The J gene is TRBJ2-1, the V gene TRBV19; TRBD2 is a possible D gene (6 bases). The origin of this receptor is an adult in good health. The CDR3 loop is CASSIESGTQNGGEQFF. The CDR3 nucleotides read TGTGCCAGTAGTATAGAATCCGGGACGCAAAACGGGGGTGAGCAGTTCTTC.